A selection of T cell receptor beta chains follows, all from one sample in a study of radiotherapy plus CTLA-4 blockade in lung cancer. Produced via immunoSEQ multiplex PCR; TCRdb's table is partial and in-frame only. The data contain 30,000 to 40,000 clones, around 75% of them seen just once; the ten biggest clones take up about 14%. The material sequenced was peripheral blood, taken from a patient treated with radiotherapy plus ipilimumab. These receptors originate from a human donor with non-small cell lung cancer that progressed on radiotherapy plus ipilimumab. CDR3s include the opening cysteine and the closing phenylalanine or tryptophan. Each record gives: J gene, clone size, V gene, CDR3 protein. The size field is filled for only some rows; it gives once, few, many or a size class.

TRBJ1-2 - TRBV7-1 CASSHLSHEGKIYGYTF
TRBJ2-7 - TRBV7-6 CASARQGRPYEQYF
TRBJ2-1 - TRBV28 CASSFWQALNEQFF
TRBJ2-1 - TRBV9 CASSTSGGANEQFF
TRBJ1-4 - TRBV27 CASSVIPAATNEKLFF
TRBJ2-3 - TRBV27 CAIQRDILTDTQYF
TRBJ2-1 few TRBV2 CASSEAGKTGEQFF
TRBJ2-1 few TRBV10-2 CASSGPVGGEQFF
TRBJ2-5 - TRBV19 CASSPSGQVIQETQYF
TRBJ2-5 - TRBV19 CASSTGTGRWETQYF
TRBJ2-5 - TRBV7-6 CASRNIQETQYF
TRBJ2-7 - TRBV11-2 CASSAGTGGEQYF
TRBJ1-2 - TRBV27 CASTRSRQGMNYGYTF
TRBJ1-1 - TRBV28 CASSPGKAEAFF
TRBJ2-1 - TRBV19 CASSLGRGSSYNEQFF
TRBJ1-1 - TRBV28 CASSSPGEGTEAFF
TRBJ1-5 - TRBV4-2 CASSQDLGQPQHF
TRBJ1-3 - TRBV5-8 CASSLSGTSGNTIYF
TRBJ2-1 - TRBV7-9 CASSIGTGTYNEQFF
TRBJ2-1 - TRBV7-3 CASSLLAGGHNEQFF